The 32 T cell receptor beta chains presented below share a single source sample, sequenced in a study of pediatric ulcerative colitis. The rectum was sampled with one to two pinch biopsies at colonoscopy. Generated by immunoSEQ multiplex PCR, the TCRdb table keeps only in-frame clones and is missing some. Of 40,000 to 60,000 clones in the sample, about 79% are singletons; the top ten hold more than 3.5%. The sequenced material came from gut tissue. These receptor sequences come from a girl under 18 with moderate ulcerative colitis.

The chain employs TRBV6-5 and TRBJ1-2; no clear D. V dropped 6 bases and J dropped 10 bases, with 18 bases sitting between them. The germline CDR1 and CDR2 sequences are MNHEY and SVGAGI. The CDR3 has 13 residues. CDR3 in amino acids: CASSRGIKGDYTF. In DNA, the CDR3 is TGTGCCAGCAGCCGCGGGATTAAAGGTGACTACACCTTC.

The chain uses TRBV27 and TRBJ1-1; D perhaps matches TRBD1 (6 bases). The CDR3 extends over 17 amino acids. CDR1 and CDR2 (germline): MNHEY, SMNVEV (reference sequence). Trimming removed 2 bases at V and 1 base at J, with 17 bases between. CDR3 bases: TGTGCCAGCAGTTTAAGGGCACAGGGCTCAGGGAACACTGAAGCTTTCTTT. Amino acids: CASSLRAQGSGNTEAFF.

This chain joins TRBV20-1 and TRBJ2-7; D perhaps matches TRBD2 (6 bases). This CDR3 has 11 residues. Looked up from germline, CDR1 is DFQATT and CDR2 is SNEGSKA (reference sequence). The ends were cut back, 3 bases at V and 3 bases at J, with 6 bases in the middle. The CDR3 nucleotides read TGCAGTGCTAGCGGGGGCTACGAGCAGTACTTC. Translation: CSASGGYEQYF.

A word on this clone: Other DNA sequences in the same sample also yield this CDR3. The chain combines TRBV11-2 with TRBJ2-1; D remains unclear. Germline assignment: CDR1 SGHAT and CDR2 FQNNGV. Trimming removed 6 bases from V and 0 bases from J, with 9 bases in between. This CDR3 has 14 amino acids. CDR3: CASSISSSYNEQFF. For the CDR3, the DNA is TGTGCCAGCAGTATATCCAGCTCCTACAATGAGCAGTTCTTC.

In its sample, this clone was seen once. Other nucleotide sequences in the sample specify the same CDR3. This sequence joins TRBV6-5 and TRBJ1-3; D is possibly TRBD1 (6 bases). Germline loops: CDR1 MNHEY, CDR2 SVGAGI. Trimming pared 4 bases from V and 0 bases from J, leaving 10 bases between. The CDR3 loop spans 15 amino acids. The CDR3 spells CASSSQGLSGNTIYF. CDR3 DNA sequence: TGTGCCAGCAGTTCTCAGGGGCTCTCTGGAAACACCATATATTTT.

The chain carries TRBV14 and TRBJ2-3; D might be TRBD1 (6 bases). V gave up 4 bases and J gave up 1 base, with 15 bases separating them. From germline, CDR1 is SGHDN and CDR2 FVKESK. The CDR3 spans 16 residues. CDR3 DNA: TGTGCCAGCAGCCTTGGACAGATCGTTCGCACAGATACGCAGTATTTT. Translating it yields CASSLGQIVRTDTQYF.

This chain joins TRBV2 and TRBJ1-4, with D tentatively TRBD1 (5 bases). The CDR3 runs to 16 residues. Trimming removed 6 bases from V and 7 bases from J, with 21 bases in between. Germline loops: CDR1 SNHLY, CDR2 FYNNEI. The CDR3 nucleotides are TGTGCCAGCAGCATCCGGGACCCCGGGCTCCTTGAAAAACTGTTTTTT. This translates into CASSIRDPGLLEKLFF.

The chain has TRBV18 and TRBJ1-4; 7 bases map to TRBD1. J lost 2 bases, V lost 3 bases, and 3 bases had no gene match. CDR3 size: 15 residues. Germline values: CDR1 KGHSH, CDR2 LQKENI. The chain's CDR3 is CASSPYRGTNEKLFF. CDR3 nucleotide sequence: TGTGCCAGCTCACCCTACAGGGGTACTAATGAAAAACTGTTTTTT.

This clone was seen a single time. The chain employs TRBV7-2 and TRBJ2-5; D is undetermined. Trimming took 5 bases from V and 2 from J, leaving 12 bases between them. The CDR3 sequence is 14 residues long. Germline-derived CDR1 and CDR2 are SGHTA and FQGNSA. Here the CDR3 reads CASSPMAAQETQYF. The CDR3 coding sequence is TGTGCCAGCAGCCCAATGGCCGCGCAAGAGACCCAGTACTTC.

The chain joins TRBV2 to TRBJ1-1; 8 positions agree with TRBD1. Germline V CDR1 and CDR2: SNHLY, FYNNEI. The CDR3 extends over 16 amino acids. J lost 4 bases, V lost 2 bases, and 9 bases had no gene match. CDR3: CASSEQRTGRGTEAFF. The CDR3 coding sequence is TGTGCCAGCAGTGAACAACGGACAGGGAGGGGCACTGAAGCTTTCTTT.

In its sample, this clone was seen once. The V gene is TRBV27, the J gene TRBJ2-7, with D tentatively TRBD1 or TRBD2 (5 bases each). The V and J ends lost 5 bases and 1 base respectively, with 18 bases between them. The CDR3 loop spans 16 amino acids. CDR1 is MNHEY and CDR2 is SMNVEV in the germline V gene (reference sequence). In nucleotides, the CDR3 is TGTGCCAGCAGTCCCCCCGGACAAGGGACGTCCTACGAGCAGTACTTC. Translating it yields CASSPPGQGTSYEQYF.

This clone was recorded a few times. The CDR3 sequence is CASSDGGYAIYF. In nucleotides, the CDR3 is TGTGCCAGCAGTGATGGGGGTTACGCCATATATTTT. The rearrangement joins TRBV2 to TRBJ1-3; tentative D call: TRBD1 (5 bases). V gave up 3 bases and J gave up 11 bases, with 11 bases separating them. Germline CDR1 reads SNHLY; CDR2 reads FYNNEI. The CDR3 totals 12 residues.

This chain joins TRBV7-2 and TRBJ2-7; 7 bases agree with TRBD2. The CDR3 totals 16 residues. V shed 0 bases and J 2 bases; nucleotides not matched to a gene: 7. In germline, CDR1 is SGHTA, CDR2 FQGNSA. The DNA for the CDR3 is TGTGCCAGCAGCTTAGCCGTCGGGGGGAACACCTACGAGCAGTACTTC. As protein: CASSLAVGGNTYEQYF.

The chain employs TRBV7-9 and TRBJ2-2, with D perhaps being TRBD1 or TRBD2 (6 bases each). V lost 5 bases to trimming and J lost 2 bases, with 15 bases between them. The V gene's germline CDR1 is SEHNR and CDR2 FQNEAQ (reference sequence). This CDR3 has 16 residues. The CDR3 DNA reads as TGTGCCAGCAGCCCACGGGGGCCCCTCAACACCGGGGAGCTGTTTTTT. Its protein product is CASSPRGPLNTGELFF.

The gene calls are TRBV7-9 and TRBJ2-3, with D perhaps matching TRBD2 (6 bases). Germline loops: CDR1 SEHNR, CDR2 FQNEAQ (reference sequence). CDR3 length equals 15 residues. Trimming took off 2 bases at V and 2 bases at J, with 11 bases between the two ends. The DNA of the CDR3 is TGTGCCAGCAGCTTATTAGGAGGGCCCACAGATACGCAGTATTTT. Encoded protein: CASSLLGGPTDTQYF.

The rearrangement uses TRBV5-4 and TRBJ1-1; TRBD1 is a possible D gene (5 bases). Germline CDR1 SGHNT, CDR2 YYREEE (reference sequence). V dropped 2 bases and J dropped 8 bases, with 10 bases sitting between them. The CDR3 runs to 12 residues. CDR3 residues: CASSLVGGEAFF. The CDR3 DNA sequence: TGTGCCAGCAGCTTAGTGGGGGGAGAAGCTTTCTTT.

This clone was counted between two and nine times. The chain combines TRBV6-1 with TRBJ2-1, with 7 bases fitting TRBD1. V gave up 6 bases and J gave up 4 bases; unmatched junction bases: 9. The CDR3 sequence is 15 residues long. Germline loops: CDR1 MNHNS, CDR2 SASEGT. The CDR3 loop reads CASRVSQGHYNEQFF. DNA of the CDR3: TGTGCCAGCAGGGTATCACAGGGGCATTACAATGAGCAGTTCTTC.

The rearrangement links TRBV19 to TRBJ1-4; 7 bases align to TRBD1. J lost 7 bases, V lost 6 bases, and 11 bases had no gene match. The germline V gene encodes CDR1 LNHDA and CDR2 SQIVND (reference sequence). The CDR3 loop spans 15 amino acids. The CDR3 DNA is TGTGCCAGTAGCGAGACCGGGACAGCGGGTGAAAAACTGTTTTTT. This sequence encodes CASSETGTAGEKLFF.

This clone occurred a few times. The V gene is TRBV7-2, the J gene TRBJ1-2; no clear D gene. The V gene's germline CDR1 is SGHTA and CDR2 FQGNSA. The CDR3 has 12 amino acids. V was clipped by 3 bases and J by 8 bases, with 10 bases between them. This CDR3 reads CASSFEHGGYTF. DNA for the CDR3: TGTGCCAGCAGCTTTGAACATGGAGGCTACACCTTC.

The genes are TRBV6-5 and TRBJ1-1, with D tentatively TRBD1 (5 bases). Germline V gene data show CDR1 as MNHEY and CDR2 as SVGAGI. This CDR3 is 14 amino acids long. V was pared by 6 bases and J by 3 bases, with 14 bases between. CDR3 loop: CASSYRVRDTEAFF. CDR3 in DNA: TGTGCCAGCAGCTATCGGGTCAGGGACACTGAAGCTTTCTTT.

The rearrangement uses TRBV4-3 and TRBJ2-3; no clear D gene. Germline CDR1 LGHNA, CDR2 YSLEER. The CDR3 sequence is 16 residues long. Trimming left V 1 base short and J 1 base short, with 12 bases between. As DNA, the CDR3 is TGCGCCAGCAGCCAAGTTGAAGGATCCGGCACAGATACGCAGTATTTT. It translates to CASSQVEGSGTDTQYF.

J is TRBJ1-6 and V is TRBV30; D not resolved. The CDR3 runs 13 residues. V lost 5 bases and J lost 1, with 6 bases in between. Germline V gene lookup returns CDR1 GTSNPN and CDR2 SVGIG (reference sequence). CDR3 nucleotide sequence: TGTGCCTGGCAGGAGTCCTATAATTCACCCCTCCACTTT. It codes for CAWQESYNSPLHF.

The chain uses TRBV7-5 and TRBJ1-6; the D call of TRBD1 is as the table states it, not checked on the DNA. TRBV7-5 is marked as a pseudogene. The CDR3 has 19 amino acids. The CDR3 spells CARSLAIMGTDILVSPLHF. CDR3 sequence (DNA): TGTGCCAGAAGCTTAGCTATCATGGGGACAGACATCTTGGTGTCACCCCTCCACTTT.

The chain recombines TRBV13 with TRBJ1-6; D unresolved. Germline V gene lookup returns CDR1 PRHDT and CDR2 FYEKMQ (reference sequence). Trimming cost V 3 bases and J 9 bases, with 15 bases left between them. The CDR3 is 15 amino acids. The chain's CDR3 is CASSFYGGPGSPLHF. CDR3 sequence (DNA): TGTGCCAGCAGCTTCTATGGAGGGCCGGGTTCACCCCTCCACTTT.

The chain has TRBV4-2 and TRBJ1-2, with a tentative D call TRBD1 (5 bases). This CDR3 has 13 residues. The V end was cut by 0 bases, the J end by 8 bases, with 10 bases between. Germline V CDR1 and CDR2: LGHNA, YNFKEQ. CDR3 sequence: CASSQEQGRGYTF. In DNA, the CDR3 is TGTGCCAGCAGCCAAGAGCAGGGACGCGGCTACACCTTC.

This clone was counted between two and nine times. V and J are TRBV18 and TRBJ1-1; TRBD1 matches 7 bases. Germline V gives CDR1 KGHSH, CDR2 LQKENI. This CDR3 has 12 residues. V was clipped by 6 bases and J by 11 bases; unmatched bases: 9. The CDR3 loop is CASSQGGGAAFF. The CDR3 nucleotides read TGTGCCAGCTCCCAAGGAGGGGGCGCCGCTTTCTTT.

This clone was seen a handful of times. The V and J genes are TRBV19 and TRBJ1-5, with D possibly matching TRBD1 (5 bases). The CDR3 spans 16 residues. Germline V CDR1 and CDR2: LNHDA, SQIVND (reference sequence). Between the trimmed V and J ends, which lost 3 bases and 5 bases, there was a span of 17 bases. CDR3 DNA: TGTGCCAGTAGTATGTGGTCTGGGCAGGGAGATCAGCCCCAGCATTTT. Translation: CASSMWSGQGDQPQHF.

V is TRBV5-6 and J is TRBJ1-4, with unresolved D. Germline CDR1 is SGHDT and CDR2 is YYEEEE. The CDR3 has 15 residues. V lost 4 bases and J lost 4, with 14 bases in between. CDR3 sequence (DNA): TGTGCCAGCAGCCTGCAGGAAGGAAATAATGAAAAACTGTTTTTT. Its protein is CASSLQEGNNEKLFF.

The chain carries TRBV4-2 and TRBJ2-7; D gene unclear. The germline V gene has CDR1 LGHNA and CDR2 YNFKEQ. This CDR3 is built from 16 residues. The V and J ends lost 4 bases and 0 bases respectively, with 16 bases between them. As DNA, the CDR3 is TGTGCCAGCAGCCGAGACCGGACCTTTAGCTCCTACGAGCAGTACTTC. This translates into CASSRDRTFSSYEQYF.

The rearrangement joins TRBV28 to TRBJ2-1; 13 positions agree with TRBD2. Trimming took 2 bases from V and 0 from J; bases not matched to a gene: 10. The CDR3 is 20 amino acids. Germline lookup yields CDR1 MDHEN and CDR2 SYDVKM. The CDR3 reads CASSLALGTSGASSYNEQFF. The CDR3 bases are TGTGCCAGCAGTTTAGCTTTAGGGACTAGCGGGGCTAGCTCCTACAATGAGCAGTTCTTC.

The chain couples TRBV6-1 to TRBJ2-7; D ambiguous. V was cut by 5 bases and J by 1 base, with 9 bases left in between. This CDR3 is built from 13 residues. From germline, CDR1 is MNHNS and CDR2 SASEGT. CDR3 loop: CASSSIGSYEQYF. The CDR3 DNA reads TGTGCCAGCAGTTCAATTGGGTCCTACGAGCAGTACTTC.

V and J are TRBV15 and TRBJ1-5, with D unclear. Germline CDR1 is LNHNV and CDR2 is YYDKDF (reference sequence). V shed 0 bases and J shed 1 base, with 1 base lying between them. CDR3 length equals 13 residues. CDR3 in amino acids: CATSRESNQPQHF. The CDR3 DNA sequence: TGTGCCACCAGCAGAGAAAGCAATCAGCCCCAGCATTTT. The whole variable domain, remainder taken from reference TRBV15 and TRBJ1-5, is DAMVIQNPRYQVTQFGKPVTLSCSQTLNHNVMYWYQQKSSQAPKLLFHYYDKDFNNEADTPDNFQSRRPNTSFCFLDIRSPGLGDTAMYLCATSRESNQPQHFGDGTRLSIL.